The rows below give T cell receptor beta chains drawn from one sample of a study of cytomegalovirus exposure and HLA in healthy donors. Using immunoSEQ multiplex PCR, the repertoire was profiled, and TCRdb retains in-frame clones only, with some absent. The top ten clones hold 3.1% of a sample with roughly 100,000 clones, roughly 85% of them seen once. Material for sequencing was PBMCs. The receptor set was obtained from a woman in her 40s in good health and CMV-seronegative. Each CDR3 is given without its conserved first and last residue. D genes are given only for firm matches.

TRBV27 | 13 | - | ASTRLAGGKNIQY
TRBV28 | 7 | - | ASSPPVH
TRBV19 | 12 | TRBD1 | ASSTDRVNQPQH
TRBV19 | 13 | - | ASSSHPARGGEQF
TRBV19 | 13 | TRBD1 | ASSLRDRAMYGYT
TRBV10-1 | 13 | TRBD2 | ASSGLAGAYNEQF
TRBV5-1 | 12 | - | ASRRYDGSYEQY
TRBV7-2 | 11 | - | ASTKPGGKGQF
TRBV18 | 14 | TRBD2 | ASSLLAGGPKDEQF
TRBV4-1 | 14 | - | ASSQDESVLNTEAF
TRBV19 | 11 | - | ASFGTLTGELF
TRBV7-9 | 14 | - | ASSLGGEGIHYGYT
TRBV6-5 | 12 | TRBD2 | ASRGLAGGNEQF
TRBV5-1 | 14 | - | ASSFLIQANTGELF
TRBV7-2 | 10 | - | ASSVAGGELF
TRBV5-4 | 12 | - | ASSLQGGTYEQY
TRBV2 | 21 | TRBD2 | ASSDPRGPVGLAGALSSYEQY
TRBV12-5 | 14 | TRBD2 | ASGLGRGSSYNEQF
TRBV7-6 | 12 | - | ASSPRGTNEKLF
TRBV28 | 13 | - | ASSFAGVGYNEQF
TRBV29-1 | 11 | - | SVVGEISYEQY
TRBV7-9 | 13 | TRBD1 | ASSPQDRANSPLH
TRBV7-2 | 12 | TRBD1 | ASSPSTGGGGYT
TRBV29-1 | 13 | TRBD1 | SVRSPGQGFDEQF
TRBV5-1 | 14 | - | ASSLSEGGLGTEAF
TRBV6-4 | 13 | - | ASSDPRTPGNTIY
TRBV5-1 | 14 | - | ASSLGPGSSGNTIY
TRBV2 | 14 | TRBD2 | ASNVFTSGSADTQY
TRBV18 | 17 | - | ASSPLQSEGARNTGELF
TRBV29-1 | 11 | TRBD1 | SVTGTGLEEQY
TRBV27 | 14 | - | ASRPRGSGTAYEQY
TRBV30 | 10 | - | AWSFPGNTIY
TRBV5-6 | 11 | - | ASSSSPNTEAF
TRBV10-1 | 11 | TRBD1 | ASSEWTGGPQH
TRBV5-1 | 16 | TRBD2 | ASSSVPGLAGGSGELF
TRBV30 | 10 | - | ASPPTQETQY
TRBV28 | 12 | TRBD1 | ASSLGTAYNEQF
TRBV18 | 11 | TRBD1 | ASHLDRGDEQY
TRBV21-1 | 14 | - | ARSGTPYHANYGYT
TRBV7-9 | 13 | - | ASSSYDGRGTEAF
TRBV7-2 | 12 | - | ASSLGGVTGELF
TRBV7-2 | 13 | - | ASSARSLSYNEQF
TRBV9 | 11 | - | ASSAHEYYGYT
TRBV9 | 13 | TRBD1 | ASSDDRANVDTQY
TRBV19 | 11 | TRBD1 | ASNGQGEYEQY
TRBV4-1 | 14 | TRBD1 | ASSQTQGKANSPLH
TRBV18 | 13 | TRBD2 | ASSSRTSGSYEQY
TRBV4-1 | 12 | - | ASSQDRVPEKLF
TRBV7-8 | 10 | - | ASSPEGYEQY
TRBV10-1 | 15 | TRBD1 | ASSESVSPTGVDTQY
TRBV5-1 | 11 | - | ASSPEDAPFPI
TRBV11-2 | 14 | TRBD2 | ASSLGRASGIYEQY
TRBV28 | 14 | - | ASSFTSGTENQPQH
TRBV5-6 | 15 | TRBD1 | ASSSLSTGELNQPQH
TRBV11-2 | 12 | TRBD1 | ATSKDRRNTEAF
TRBV4-3 | 16 | TRBD1 | ASSTPGQGGGIYYEQY
TRBV19 | 13 | TRBD1 | ASSRGGQGDHEQY
TRBV7-2 | 12 | - | ASSLDSSNQPQH
TRBV5-1 | 12 | - | ASSLTGIRIEAF